Listed below are T cell receptor beta chains from one sample, sequenced in a study of blood T cell repertoires in COVID-19. The repertoire was sequenced with immunoSEQ multiplex PCR; TCRdb's copy has only in-frame clones and lacks some. Found here are about 120,000 clones, less than 90% of them singletons; the top ten hold roughly a tenth. Sequences were obtained from peripheral blood. These TCRs come from a man older than 75 with acute or convalescent COVID-19. Each CDR3 is given with its conserved first and last residue. A D gene is named only where the DNA matches it firmly. Clone size is not always given. Where it is, it says once, few, many or a class for expanded clones.

TRBD1 | TRBJ2-7 | TRBV27 | . | TGTGCCAGCAGTTCCCGGGACAGGGGGTACGAGCAGTACTTC | CASSSRDRGYEQYF
. | TRBJ2-5 | TRBV5-1 | few | TGCGCCAGCAGTTCCGGACAGTCCCAAGAGACCCAGTACTTC | CASSSGQSQETQYF
TRBD2 | TRBJ2-5 | TRBV5-1 | . | TGCGCCAGCAGCTTCCGTAGCGGGGGGGCCGAAGAGACCCAGTACTTC | CASSFRSGGAEETQYF
TRBD1 | TRBJ2-7 | TRBV9 | . | TGTGCCAGCAGCGTAGATGGGACAGCTTCCTACGAGCAGTACTTC | CASSVDGTASYEQYF
. | TRBJ2-5 | TRBV5-1 | . | TGCGCCAGCAGCTTCGGCAGGGCGCCTCAAGAGACCCAGTACTTC | CASSFGRAPQETQYF
. | TRBJ2-5 | TRBV7-2 | . | TGTGCCAGCAGCTTATCCCACTCCCCTCCAGGGACCCAGTACTTC | CASSLSHSPPGTQYF
. | TRBJ1-4 | TRBV11-2 | once | TGTGCCAGCAGGGAGGGGTGGAGTCGGGAAAAACTGTTTTTT | CASREGWSREKLFF
TRBD2 | TRBJ2-5 | TRBV18 | . | TGTGCCAGCTCACCACAAAAGACTAGCGGGAGGGCACAAGAGACCCAGTACTTC | CASSPQKTSGRAQETQYF
TRBD2 | TRBJ2-3 | TRBV7-7 | . | TGTGCTAGCAGCCTCGGACTAGCGGGAGATACGCAGTATTTT | CASSLGLAGDTQYF
TRBD1 | TRBJ1-2 | TRBV3-1/TRBV3-2 | . | TGTGCCAGCAGAGGCGGACAGGGGGCAAGGTATGGCTACACCTTC | CASRGGQGARYGYTF
TRBD1 | TRBJ1-4 | TRBV30 | . | TGTGCCTGGAGTGTACAGGGGCTTTATCGACTGTTTTTT | CAWSVQGLYRLFF
TRBD2 | TRBJ2-7 | TRBV19 | . | TGTGCCAGTAGTCCTCACAGCGGGAGGGCCTACGAGCAGTACTTC | CASSPHSGRAYEQYF
. | TRBJ1-3 | TRBV19 | . | TGTGCCAGTAGTATAGATCGGACATTCGCCCCGAGCTCTGGAAACACCATATATTTT | CASSIDRTFAPSSGNTIYF
TRBD1 | TRBJ1-1 | TRBV7-9 | . | TGTGCCAGCAGCCAGACAGGGGGGGTTGGAACTGAAGCTTTCTTT | CASSQTGGVGTEAFF
. | TRBJ2-3 | TRBV30 | once | TGTGCCTGGAGGCCGGGGACTAGCACAGATACGCAGTATTTT | CAWRPGTSTDTQYF
TRBD1 | TRBJ2-7 | TRBV10-3 | . | TGTGCCATCAGTGGACAGGGGGCGACGGTAGAGCAGTACTTC | CAISGQGATVEQYF
. | TRBJ2-2 | TRBV13 | once | TGTGCCAGCAGCCCATGGGGGCTTTCGAACACCGGGGAGCTGTTTTTT | CASSPWGLSNTGELFF
. | TRBJ1-2 | TRBV15 | . | TGTGCCACTTCGAACAGGGATCGGCCCCATGGCTACACCTTC | CATSNRDRPHGYTF
TRBD1 | TRBJ1-5 | TRBV18 | few | TGTGCCAGCTCACCAAACGACAGGGGTCAGCCCCAGCATTTT | CASSPNDRGQPQHF
TRBD1 | TRBJ1-5 | TRBV5-6 | . | TGTGCCAGCAGTCAGACGACAGGGGTGAGTAATCAGCCCCAGCATTTT | CASSQTTGVSNQPQHF
. | TRBJ2-1 | TRBV28 | . | TGTGCCAGCGGACCTGCTAGCGCTGACAATGAGCAGTTCTTC | CASGPASADNEQFF